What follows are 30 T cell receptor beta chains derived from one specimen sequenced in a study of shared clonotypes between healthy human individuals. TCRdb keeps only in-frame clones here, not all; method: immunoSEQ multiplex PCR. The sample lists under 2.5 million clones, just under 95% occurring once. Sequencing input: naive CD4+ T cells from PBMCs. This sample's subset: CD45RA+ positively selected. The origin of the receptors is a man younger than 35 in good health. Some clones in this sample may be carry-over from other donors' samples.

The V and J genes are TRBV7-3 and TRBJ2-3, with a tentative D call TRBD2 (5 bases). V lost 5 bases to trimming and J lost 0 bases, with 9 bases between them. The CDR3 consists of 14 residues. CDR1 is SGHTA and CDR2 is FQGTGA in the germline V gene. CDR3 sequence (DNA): TGTGCCAGCAGCCAAGCGGCGAGCACAGATACGCAGTATTTT. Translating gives CASSQAASTDTQYF.

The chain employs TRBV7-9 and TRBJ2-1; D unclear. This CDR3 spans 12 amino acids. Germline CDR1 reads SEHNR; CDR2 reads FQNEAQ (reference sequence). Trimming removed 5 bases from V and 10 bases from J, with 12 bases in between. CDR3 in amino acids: CASSQLSGEQFF. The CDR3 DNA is TGTGCCAGCAGCCAACTATCTGGCGAGCAGTTCTTC.

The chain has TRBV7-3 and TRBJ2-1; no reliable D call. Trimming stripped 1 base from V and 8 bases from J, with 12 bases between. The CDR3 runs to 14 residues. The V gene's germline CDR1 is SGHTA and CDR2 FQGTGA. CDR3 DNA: TGTGCCAGCAGCTTAAGGGCAATCGGATATGAGCAGTTCTTC. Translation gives CASSLRAIGYEQFF.

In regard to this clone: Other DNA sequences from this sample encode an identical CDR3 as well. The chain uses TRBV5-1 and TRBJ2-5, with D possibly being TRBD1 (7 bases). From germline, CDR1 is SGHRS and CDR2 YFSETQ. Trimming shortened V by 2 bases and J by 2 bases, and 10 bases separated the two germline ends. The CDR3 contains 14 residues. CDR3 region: CASSFGGQQETQYF. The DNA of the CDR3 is TGCGCCAGCAGCTTCGGGGGACAGCAAGAGACCCAGTACTTC.

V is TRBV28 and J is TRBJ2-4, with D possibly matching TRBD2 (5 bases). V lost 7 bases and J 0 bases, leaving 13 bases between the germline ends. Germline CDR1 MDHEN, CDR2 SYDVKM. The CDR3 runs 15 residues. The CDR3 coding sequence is TGTGCCAGCACCCCGGCGAGGGTAGCCAAAAACATTCAGTACTTC. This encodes CASTPARVAKNIQYF.

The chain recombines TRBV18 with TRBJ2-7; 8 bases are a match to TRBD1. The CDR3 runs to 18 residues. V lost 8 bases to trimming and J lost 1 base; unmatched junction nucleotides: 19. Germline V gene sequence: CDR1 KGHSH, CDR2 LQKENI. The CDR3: CASRGYRGQTGDSYEQYF. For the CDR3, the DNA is TGTGCCAGCCGTGGATATAGGGGACAGACAGGGGATTCCTACGAGCAGTACTTC.

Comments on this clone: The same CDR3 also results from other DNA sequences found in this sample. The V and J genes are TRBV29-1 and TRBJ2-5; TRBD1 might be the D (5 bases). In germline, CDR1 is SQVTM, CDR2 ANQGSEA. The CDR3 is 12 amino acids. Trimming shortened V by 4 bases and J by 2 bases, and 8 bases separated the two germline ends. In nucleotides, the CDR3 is TGCAGCGTTGTGGGGCAGCAAGAGACCCAGTACTTC. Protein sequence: CSVVGQQETQYF. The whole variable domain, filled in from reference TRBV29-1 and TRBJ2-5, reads SAVISQKPSRDICQRGTSLTIQCQVDSQVTMMFWYRQQPGQSLTLIATANQGSEATYESGFVIDKFPISRPNLTFSTLTVSNMSPEDSSIYLCSVVGQQETQYFGPGTRLLVL.

The CDR3 loop is CATQDVRYEQYF. In DNA, the CDR3 is TGTGCCACCCAAGATGTTCGTTACGAGCAGTACTTC. This chain connects TRBV28 to TRBJ2-7; D gene unclear. The CDR3 sequence is 12 residues long. With 10 bases removed from V and 4 bases from J, the gap between germline ends came to 14 bases. CDR1 MDHEN and CDR2 SYDVKM come from the germline V gene. The variable domain in full, completed from reference TRBV28 and TRBJ2-7, reads DVKVTQSSRYLVKRTGEKVFLECVQDMDHENMFWYRQDPGLGLRLIYFSYDVKMKEKGDIPEGYSVSREKKERFSLILESASTNQTSMYLCATQDVRYEQYFGPGTRLTVT.

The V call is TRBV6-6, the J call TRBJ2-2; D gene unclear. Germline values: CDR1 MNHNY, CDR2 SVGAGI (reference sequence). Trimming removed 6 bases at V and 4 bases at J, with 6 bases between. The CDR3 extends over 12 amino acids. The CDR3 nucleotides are TGTGCCAGCAGGGGCCTCACCGGGGAGCTGTTTTTT. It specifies CASRGLTGELFF.

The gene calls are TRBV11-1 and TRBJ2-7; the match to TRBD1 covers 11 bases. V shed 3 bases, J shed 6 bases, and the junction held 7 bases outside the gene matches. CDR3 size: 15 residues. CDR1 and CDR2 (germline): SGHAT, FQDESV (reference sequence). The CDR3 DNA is TGTGCCAGCAGCTTCCACGGACAGGGGGCTGTCGAGCAGTACTTC. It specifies CASSFHGQGAVEQYF.

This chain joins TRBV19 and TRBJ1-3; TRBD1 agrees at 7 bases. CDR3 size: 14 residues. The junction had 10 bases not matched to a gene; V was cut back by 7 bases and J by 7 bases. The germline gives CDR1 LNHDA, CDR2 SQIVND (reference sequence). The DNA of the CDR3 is TGTGCCAGTAATCCCGGGACAGACAGGAACACCATATATTTT. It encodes CASNPGTDRNTIYF.

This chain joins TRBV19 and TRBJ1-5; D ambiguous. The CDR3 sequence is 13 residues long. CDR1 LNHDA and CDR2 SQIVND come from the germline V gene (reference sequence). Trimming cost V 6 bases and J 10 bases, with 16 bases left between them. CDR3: CASRVGPGYPQHF. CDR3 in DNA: TGTGCCAGTAGGGTAGGGCCCGGATATCCCCAGCATTTT.

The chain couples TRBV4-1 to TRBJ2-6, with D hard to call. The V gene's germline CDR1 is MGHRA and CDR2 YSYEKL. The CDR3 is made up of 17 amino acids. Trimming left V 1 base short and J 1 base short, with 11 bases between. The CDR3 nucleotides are TGCGCCAGCAGCCAAGTGTTCGGGCAGTCTGGGGCCAACGTCCTGACTTTC. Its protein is CASSQVFGQSGANVLTF.

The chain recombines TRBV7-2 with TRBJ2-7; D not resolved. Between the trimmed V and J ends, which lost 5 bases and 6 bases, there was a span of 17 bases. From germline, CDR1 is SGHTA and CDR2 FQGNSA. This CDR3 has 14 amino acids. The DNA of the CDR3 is TGTGCCAGCAGCCCCGCGGCGCCCCGCGCCGAGCAGTACTTC. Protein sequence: CASSPAAPRAEQYF.

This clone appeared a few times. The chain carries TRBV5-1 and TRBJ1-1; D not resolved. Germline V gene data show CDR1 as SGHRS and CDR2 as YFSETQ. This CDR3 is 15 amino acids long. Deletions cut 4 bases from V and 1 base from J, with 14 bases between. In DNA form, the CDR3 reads TGCGCCAGCAGCATACAGTCGGAGGCGAACACTGAAGCTTTCTTT. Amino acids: CASSIQSEANTEAFF.

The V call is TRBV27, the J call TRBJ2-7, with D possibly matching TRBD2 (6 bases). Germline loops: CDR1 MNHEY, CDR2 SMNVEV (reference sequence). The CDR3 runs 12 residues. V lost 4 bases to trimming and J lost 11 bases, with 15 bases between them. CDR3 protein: CASSSGLQMEYF. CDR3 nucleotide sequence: TGTGCCAGCAGTTCGGGACTGCAAATGGAGTACTTC.

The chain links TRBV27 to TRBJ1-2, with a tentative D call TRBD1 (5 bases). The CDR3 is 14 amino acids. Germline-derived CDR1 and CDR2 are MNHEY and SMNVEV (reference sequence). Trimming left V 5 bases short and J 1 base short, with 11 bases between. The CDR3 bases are TGTGCCAGCAGTCCCGGAAGGGGTAACTATGGCTACACCTTC. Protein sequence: CASSPGRGNYGYTF.

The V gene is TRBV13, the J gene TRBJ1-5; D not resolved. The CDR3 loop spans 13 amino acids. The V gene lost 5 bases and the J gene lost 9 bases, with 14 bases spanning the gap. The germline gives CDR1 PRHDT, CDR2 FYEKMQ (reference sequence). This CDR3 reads CASSINLLGPQHF. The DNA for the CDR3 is TGTGCCAGCAGCATTAACCTCCTGGGGCCCCAGCATTTT.

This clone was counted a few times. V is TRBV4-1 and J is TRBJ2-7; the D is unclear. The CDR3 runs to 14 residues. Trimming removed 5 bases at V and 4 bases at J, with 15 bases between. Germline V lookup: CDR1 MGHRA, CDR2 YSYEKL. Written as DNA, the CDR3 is TGCGCCAGCAGCTATATGGCAGTTGGGTACGAGCAGTACTTC. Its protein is CASSYMAVGYEQYF.

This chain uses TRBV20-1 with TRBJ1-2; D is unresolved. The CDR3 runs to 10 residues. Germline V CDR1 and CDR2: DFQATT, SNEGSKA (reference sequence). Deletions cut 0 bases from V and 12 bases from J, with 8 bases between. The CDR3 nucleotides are TGCAGTGCTAGAGATATCGGGGACACCTTC. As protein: CSARDIGDTF.

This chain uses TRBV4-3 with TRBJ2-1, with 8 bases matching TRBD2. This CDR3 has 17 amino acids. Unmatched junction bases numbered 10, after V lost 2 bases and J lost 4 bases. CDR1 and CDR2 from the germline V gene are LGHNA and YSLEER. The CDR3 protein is CASSQQPSGGWYNEQFF. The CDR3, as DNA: TGCGCCAGCAGCCAACAGCCATCGGGAGGGTGGTACAATGAGCAGTTCTTC.

CDR3 region: CASSSRAQETQYF. The DNA of the CDR3 is TGTGCCAGCAGCTCCCGGGCCCAAGAGACCCAGTACTTC. This rearrangement joins TRBV5-4 to TRBJ2-5; D remains ambiguous. Trimming took off 3 bases at V and 1 base at J, with 7 bases between the two ends. The CDR3 has 13 residues. Germline V gene lookup returns CDR1 SGHNT and CDR2 YYREEE (reference sequence). Full variable domain (rest looked up from reference TRBV5-4 and TRBJ2-5): ETGVTQSPTHLIKTRGQQVTLRCSSQSGHNTVSWYQQALGQGPQFIFQYYREEENGRGNFPPRFSGLQFPNYSSELNVNALELDDSALYLCASSSRAQETQYFGPGTRLLVL.

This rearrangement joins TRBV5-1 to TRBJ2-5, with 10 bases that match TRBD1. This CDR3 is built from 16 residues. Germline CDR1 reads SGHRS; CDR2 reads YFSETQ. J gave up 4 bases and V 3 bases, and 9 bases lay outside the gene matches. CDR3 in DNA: TGCGCCAGCAGCTCAGGAGGGACAGGGGTGGGAGAGACCCAGTACTTC. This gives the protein CASSSGGTGVGETQYF.

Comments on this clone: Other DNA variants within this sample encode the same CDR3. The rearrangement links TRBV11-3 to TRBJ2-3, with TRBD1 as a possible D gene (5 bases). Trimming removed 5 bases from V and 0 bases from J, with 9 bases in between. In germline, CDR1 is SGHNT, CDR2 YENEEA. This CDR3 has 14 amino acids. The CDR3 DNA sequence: TGTGCCAGCAGCCCCAGGACAAGCACAGATACGCAGTATTTT. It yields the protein CASSPRTSTDTQYF.

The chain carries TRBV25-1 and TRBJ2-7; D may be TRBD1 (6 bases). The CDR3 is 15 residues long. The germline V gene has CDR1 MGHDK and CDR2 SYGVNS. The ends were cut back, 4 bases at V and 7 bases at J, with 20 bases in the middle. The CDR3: CASSATGIGAREQYF. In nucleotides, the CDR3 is TGTGCCAGCAGTGCTACAGGGATCGGGGCTAGAGAGCAGTACTTC.

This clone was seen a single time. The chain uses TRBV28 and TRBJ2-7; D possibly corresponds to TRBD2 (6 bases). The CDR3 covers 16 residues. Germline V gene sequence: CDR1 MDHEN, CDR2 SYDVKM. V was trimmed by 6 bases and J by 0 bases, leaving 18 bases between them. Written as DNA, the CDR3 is TGTGCCAGCAGAGAGAGCCGAGCGGGCCTCTCCTACGAGCAGTACTTC. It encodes CASRESRAGLSYEQYF.

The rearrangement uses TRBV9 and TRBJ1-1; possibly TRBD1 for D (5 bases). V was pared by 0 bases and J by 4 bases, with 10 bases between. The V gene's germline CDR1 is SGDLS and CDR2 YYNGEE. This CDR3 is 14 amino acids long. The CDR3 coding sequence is TGTGCCAGCAGCGTAGCTTATGGGGCCACTGAAGCTTTCTTT. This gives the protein CASSVAYGATEAFF.

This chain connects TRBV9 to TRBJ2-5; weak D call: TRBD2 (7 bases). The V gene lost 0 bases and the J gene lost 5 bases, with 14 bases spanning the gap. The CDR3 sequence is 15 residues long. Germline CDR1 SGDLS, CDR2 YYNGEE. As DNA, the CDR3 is TGTGCCAGCAGCGTAGAAAAGGGGAGGGGGGAGACCCAGTACTTC. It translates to CASSVEKGRGETQYF.

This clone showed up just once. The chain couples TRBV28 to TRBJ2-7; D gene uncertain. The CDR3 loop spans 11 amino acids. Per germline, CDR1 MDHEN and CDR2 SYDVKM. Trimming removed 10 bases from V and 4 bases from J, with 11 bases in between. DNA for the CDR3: TGTGCCACCTTAAGGGTGTACGAGCAGTACTTC. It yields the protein CATLRVYEQYF.

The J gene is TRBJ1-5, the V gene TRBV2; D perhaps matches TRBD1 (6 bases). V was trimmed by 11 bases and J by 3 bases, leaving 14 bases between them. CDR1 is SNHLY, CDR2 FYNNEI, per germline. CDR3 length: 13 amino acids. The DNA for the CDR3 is TGTGCCGGCCGACAGGCCCTCAATCAGCCCCAGCATTTT. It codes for CAGRQALNQPQHF.